This passage covers 11 T cell receptor beta chains from one sample sequenced in a study of blood T cells in healthy people across ages. With a J-beta primer mix and a sample-barcoded 5' primer, a second PCR ran about 6 to 11 cycles. MiXCR, applied by TCRdb to the 5' RACE reads, yields one record per CDR3 protein. The table has about 730,000 distinct CDR3 sequences, roughly two fifths seen once. Sample: blood. These receptors came from a woman between 55 and 75 years old in good health.

This clonotype was observed a few times. One base away lies a much larger clone, so this may be a sequencing read error. The chain combines TRBV11-3 with TRBJ2-5; D unclear. V was shortened by 3 bases and J by 5 bases, with 10 bases between the two germline ends. Per the germline V gene, CDR1 is SGHNT and CDR2 is YENEEA. The length of the CDR3 is 13 residues. CDR3 DNA: TGTGCCAGCAGCTTGGACGTGAGGGAGACCCAGTACTTC. Its protein is CASSLDVRETQYF. Supplemented by reference TRBV11-3 and TRBJ2-5, the full variable domain reads EAGVVQSPRYKIIEKKQPVAFWCNPISGHNTLYWYLQNLGQGPELLIRYENEEAVDDSQLPKDRFSAERLKGVDSTLKIQPAELGDSAVYLCASSLDVRETQYFGPGTRLLVL.

CDR3 sequence: CASSLAWQNTGELFF. CDR3 sequence (DNA): TGTGCCAGCAGCTTAGCCTGGCAGAACACCGGGGAGCTGTTTTTT. The chain uses TRBV11-2 and TRBJ2-2; D call uncertain. With 1 base removed from V and 1 base from J, the gap between germline ends came to 7 bases. The CDR3 length is 15 residues. The germline CDR1 and CDR2 sequences are SGHAT and FQNNGV.

This clonotype was seen more than once but under ten times. The chain uses TRBV12-3 or TRBV12-4 and TRBJ2-5, with 7 bases aligning to TRBD2. The CDR3 is made up of 16 amino acids. Trimming at V came to 2 bases and at J to 2 bases, leaving 8 bases not matched to a gene. In DNA form, the CDR3 reads TGTGCCAGCAGTTTAAGGGGCGGGAGCACACAAGAGACCCAGTACTTC. It is translated as CASSLRGGSTQETQYF.

This clonotype has only a few counts. V is TRBV5-1 and J is TRBJ2-7; D ambiguous. Trimming shortened V by 1 base and J by 3 bases, and 11 bases separated the two germline ends. The germline V gene has CDR1 SGHRS and CDR2 YFSETQ. The CDR3 has 14 residues. The CDR3 nucleotides read TGCGCCAGCAGCTTGACCGTAGGCATCTACGAGCAGTACTTC. Its protein product is CASSLTVGIYEQYF.

The V gene is TRBV30, the J gene TRBJ2-5, with 8 nucleotides matching TRBD1. Germline values: CDR1 GTSNPN, CDR2 SVGIG (reference sequence). Trimming took 4 bases from V and 11 from J; bases not matched to a gene: 12. The CDR3 has 13 residues. In nucleotides, the CDR3 is TGTGCCTGGAACAGGGGGTTTATGAATGAGCAGTACTTC. This encodes CAWNRGFMNEQYF.

The chain employs TRBV20-1 and TRBJ2-7; D may be TRBD2 (5 bases). The DNA end lines up better with TRBJ2-5; the J call may be wrong. The CDR3 runs 15 residues. Germline assignment: CDR1 DFQATT and CDR2 SNEGSKA (reference sequence). CDR3 DNA sequence: TGCAGTGCTAGAGATCTAGCCTCTAATGCAGAGACCCAGTACTTC. Translation gives CSARDLASNAETQYF.

A few counts support this clonotype. The rearrangement uses TRBV5-1 and TRBJ1-1; perhaps TRBD1 as D (6 bases). V was clipped by 0 bases and J by 5 bases, with 11 bases between them. Germline lookup yields CDR1 SGHRS and CDR2 YFSETQ. The CDR3 has 14 amino acids. As DNA, the CDR3 is TGCGCCAGCAGCTTGGAGTCAGGGGTAACTGAAGCTTTCTTT. Protein sequence: CASSLESGVTEAFF.

A few counts support this clonotype. The CDR3, as DNA: TGTGCCAGCAGCTTTGTCGGCGGGGACAAAGATACGCAGTATTTT. Its translation is CASSFVGGDKDTQYF. V and J are TRBV11-2 and TRBJ2-3; either TRBD1 or TRBD2 may fit D (6 bases each). Trimming removed 3 bases from V and 5 bases from J, with 15 bases in between. CDR1 and CDR2 (germline): SGHAT, FQNNGV. This CDR3 comprises 15 residues. The entire variable domain, with the rest obtained from reference TRBV11-2 and TRBJ2-3, is as follows: EAGVAQSPRYKIIEKRQSVAFWCNPISGHATLYWYQQILGQGPKLLIQFQNNGVVDDSQLPKDRFSAERLKGVDSTLKIQPAKLEDSAVYLCASSFVGGDKDTQYFGPGTRLTVL.

This clonotype was found many times. J is TRBJ2-5 and V is TRBV5-1, with 10 bases lining up with TRBD2. Per germline, CDR1 SGHRS and CDR2 YFSETQ. V trimming: 4 bases; J trimming: 1 base; junction bases outside the gene matches: 4. The CDR3 is 15 residues long. The CDR3 reads CASSPGLAIQETQYF. CDR3 bases: TGCGCCAGCAGCCCGGGACTAGCGATCCAAGAGACCCAGTACTTC.

The chain recombines TRBV25-1 with TRBJ1-2; D uncertain. From germline, CDR1 is MGHDK and CDR2 SYGVNS. The CDR3 contains 11 residues. V was cut by 1 base and J by 8 bases, with 5 bases left in between. The CDR3 sequence: CASSELLGYTF. Here the CDR3 DNA reads TGTGCCAGCAGTGAATTGCTCGGCTACACCTTC.

There are a few counts of this clonotype. The J gene is TRBJ2-4, the V gene TRBV5-1; D is uncertain. The CDR3 is made up of 15 amino acids. With 1 base removed from V and 2 bases from J, the gap between germline ends came to 10 bases. The germline CDR1 and CDR2 sequences are SGHRS and YFSETQ. In DNA, the CDR3 is TGCGCCAGCAGCTTGACAGAGCTCACCAAAAACATTCAGTACTTC. Translation gives CASSLTELTKNIQYF.